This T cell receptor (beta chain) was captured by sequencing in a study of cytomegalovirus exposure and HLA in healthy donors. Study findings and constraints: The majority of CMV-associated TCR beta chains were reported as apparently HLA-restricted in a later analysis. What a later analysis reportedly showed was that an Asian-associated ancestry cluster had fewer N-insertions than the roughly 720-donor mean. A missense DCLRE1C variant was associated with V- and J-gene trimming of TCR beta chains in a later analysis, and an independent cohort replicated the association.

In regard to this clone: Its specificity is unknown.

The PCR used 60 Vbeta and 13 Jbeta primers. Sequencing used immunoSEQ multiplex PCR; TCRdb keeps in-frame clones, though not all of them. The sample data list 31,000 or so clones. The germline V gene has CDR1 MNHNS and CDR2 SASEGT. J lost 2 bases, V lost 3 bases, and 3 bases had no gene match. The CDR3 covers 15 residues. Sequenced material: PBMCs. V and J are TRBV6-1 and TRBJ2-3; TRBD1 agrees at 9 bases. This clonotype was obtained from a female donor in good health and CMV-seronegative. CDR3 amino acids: CASSDDRGTTDTQYF. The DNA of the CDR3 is TGTGCCAGCAGTGACGACAGGGGGACCACAGATACGCAGTATTTT.